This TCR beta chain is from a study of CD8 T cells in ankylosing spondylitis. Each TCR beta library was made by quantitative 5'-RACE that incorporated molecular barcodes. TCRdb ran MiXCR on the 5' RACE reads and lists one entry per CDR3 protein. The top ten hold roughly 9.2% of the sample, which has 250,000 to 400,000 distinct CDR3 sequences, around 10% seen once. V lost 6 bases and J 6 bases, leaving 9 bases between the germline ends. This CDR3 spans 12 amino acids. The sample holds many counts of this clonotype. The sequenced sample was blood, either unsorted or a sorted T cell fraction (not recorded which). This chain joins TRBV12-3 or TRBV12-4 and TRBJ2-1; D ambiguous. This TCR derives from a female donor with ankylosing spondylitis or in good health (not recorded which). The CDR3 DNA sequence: TGTGCCAGCAGGTGGCAGCTCAATGAGCAGTTCTTC. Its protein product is CASRWQLNEQFF.